These 8 T cell receptor beta chains were sequenced from one sample in a study of read filtering for tumor transcriptome and immune sequencing. This library used roughly 370 ng RNA and molecular barcoded adaptors spanning alpha/delta and beta/gamma chains. Via MiXCR, TCRdb re-called the reads, giving one row per CDR3 protein. The table includes around 140,000 distinct CDR3 sequences, about 13% detected once. Sequenced sample: a population of CD138-negative cells sorted from bone marrow. The receptors shown here come from a donor at least 40 years old with multiple myeloma.

The V and J genes are TRBV7-8 and TRBJ1-5; 8 bases are shared with TRBD1. There are 18 residues in the CDR3. The V segment lost 5 bases and the J segment 3 bases; nucleotides outside the gene matches: 15. Germline CDR1 is SGHVS and CDR2 is FQNEAQ. CDR3 in amino acids: CASSTRTGKGGYNQPQHF. The DNA of the CDR3 is TGTGCCAGCAGCACTAGGACAGGGAAGGGGGGATACAATCAGCCCCAGCATTTT.

Comment on this clonotype: It is likely a read error, because the conserved phenylalanine at the end of the CDR3 is missing. This chain uses TRBV7-2 with TRBJ2-2, with 8 bases matching TRBD2. The V and J ends lost 2 bases and 8 bases, in that order; junction bases with no gene match: 10. CDR1 SGHTA and CDR2 FQGNSA come from the germline V gene. The CDR3 has 16 amino acids. The CDR3 loop reads CASSLRSGSETGELFL. For the CDR3, the DNA is TGTGCCAGCAGCTTAAGAAGCGGGAGTGAGACTGGGGAGCTGTTTCTT.

This clonotype was counted at least ten times. V gene TRBV27 combines with J gene TRBJ1-5; TRBD1 is a possible D gene (5 bases). The CDR3 is 15 residues long. Germline-derived CDR1 and CDR2 are MNHEY and SMNVEV (reference sequence). Between the trimmed V and J ends, which lost 3 bases and 0 bases, there was a span of 9 bases. This chain's CDR3 is CASSFKGSSNQPQHF. CDR3 coding DNA: TGTGCCAGCAGTTTTAAGGGGAGTAGCAATCAGCCCCAGCATTTT.

This clonotype was detected many times. V usage is TRBV5-1 and J usage is TRBJ2-1; 16 nucleotides line up with TRBD2. CDR3 length equals 16 residues. The V gene end was trimmed by 4 bases and the J gene end by 9 bases; junction bases not matched to a gene: 7. Germline V lookup: CDR1 SGHRS, CDR2 YFSETQ. CDR3 loop: CASSPGLAGGPSEQFF. CDR3 bases: TGCGCCAGCAGCCCGGGACTAGCGGGAGGGCCCAGTGAGCAGTTCTTC.

This clonotype was counted at least ten times. The chain is built from TRBV18 and TRBJ2-7; TRBD2 agrees at 13 bases. The CDR3 spans 17 residues. V lost 4 bases to trimming and J lost 0 bases; unmatched junction nucleotides: 6. Germline CDR1 and CDR2: KGHSH and LQKENI. The CDR3 coding sequence is TGTGCCAGCTCACTAGGGACTAGCGGGATTTTCTCCTACGAGCAGTACTTC. Its translation is CASSLGTSGIFSYEQYF.

This clonotype has at least ten counts. The V call is TRBV3-1, the J call TRBJ1-1, with a weak D call TRBD1 (6 bases). Trimming stripped 3 bases from V and 1 base from J, with 12 bases between. From germline, CDR1 is LGHDT and CDR2 YNNKEL (reference sequence). The CDR3 extends over 15 amino acids. The CDR3 sequence: CASSHHLTGNTEAFF. CDR3 nucleotides: TGTGCCAGCAGCCATCACCTGACAGGGAACACTGAAGCTTTCTTT. The full variable domain, in which reference TRBV3-1 and TRBJ1-1 provide the parts outside the CDR3, is DTAVSQTPKYLVTQMGNDKSIKCEQNLGHDTMYWYKQDSKKFLKIMFSYNNKELIINETVPNRFSPKSPDKAHLNLHINSLELGDSAVYFCASSHHLTGNTEAFFGQGTRLTVV.

The chain couples TRBV5-6 to TRBJ2-7, with unresolved D. With 6 bases removed from V and 3 bases from J, the gap between germline ends came to 10 bases. There are 12 residues in the CDR3. Looked up from germline, CDR1 is SGHDT and CDR2 is YYEEEE. CDR3 in DNA: TGTGCCAGCAAGAGGTCCAACTACGAGCAGTACTTC. Translated, it gives CASKRSNYEQYF.

This clonotype was counted ten times or more. The chain joins TRBV19 to TRBJ2-1; the match to TRBD2 covers 9 bases. This CDR3 region has 15 residues. V shed 10 bases, J shed 8 bases, and the junction held 15 bases outside the gene matches. Germline V gene data show CDR1 as LNHDA and CDR2 as SQIVND (reference sequence). Here the CDR3 reads CATRRGAGGRYEQFF. The CDR3 DNA reads as TGTGCCACCAGACGGGGAGCGGGGGGTAGATATGAGCAGTTCTTC.